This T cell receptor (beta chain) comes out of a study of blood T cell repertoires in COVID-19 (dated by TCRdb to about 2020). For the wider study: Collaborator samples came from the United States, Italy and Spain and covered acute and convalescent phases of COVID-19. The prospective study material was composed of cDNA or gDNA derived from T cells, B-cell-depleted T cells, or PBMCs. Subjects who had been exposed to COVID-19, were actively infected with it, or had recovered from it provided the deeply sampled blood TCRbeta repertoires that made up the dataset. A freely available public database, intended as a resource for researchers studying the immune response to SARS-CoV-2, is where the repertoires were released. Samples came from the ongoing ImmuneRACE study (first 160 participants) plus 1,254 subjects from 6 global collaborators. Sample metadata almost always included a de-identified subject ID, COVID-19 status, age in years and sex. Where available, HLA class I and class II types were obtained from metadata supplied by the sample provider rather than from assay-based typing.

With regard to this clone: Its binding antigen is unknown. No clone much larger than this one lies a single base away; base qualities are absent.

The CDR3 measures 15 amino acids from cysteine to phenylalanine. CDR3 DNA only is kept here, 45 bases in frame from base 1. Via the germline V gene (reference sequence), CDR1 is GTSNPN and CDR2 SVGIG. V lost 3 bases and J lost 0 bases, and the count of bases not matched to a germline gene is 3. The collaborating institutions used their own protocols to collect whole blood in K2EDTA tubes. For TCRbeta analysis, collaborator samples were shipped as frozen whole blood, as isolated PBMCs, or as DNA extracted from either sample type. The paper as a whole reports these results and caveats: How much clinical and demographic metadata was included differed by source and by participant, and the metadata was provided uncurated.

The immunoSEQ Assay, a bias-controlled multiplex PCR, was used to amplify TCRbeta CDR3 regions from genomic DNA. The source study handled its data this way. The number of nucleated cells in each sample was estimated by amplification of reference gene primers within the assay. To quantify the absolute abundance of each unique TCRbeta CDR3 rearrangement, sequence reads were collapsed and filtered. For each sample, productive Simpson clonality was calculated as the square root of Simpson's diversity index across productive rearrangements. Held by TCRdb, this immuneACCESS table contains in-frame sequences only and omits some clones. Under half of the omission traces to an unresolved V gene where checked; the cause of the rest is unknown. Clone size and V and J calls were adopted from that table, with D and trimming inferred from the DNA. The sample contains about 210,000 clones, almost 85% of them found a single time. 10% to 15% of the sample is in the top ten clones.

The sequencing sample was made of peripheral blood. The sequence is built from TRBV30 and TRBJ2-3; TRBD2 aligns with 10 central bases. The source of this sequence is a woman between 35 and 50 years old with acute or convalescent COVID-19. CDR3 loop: CAWSSGGGSTDTQYF. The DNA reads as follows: TGTGCCTGGAGCAGCGGGGGGGGTAGCACAGATACGCAGTATTTT.